This TCR beta chain was observed in a study of blood T cell repertoires in COVID-19. A single count supports this clone. The junction had 4 bases not matched to a gene; V was cut back by 3 bases and J by 4 bases. This CDR3 spans 14 amino acids. Per the germline V gene, CDR1 is KGHSH and CDR2 is LQKENI. Authors' processing steps: Reference gene primers were amplified, and this amplification served to estimate nucleated cell counts. Assay: immunoSEQ multiplex PCR; the TCRdb copy retains only in-frame clones and omits some. Clone size and V and J calls were adopted from that table, with D and trimming inferred from the DNA. The data contain 340,000 or so clones, around 86% of them singletons.

Sequencing was carried out using PBMCs or T cells enriched from blood (not recorded which). The chain carries TRBV18 and TRBJ1-2; 8 nucleotides align to TRBD1. This sequence originates from a middle-aged woman with acute COVID-19. CDR3 bases: TGTGCCAGCTCACCGTCGACAGGGGCCTATGGCTACACCTTC. This gives the protein CASSPSTGAYGYTF.